Following are 3 T cell receptor beta chains from one sample sequenced in a study of shared T cell receptors in the human thymus. Using immunoSEQ multiplex PCR, the repertoire was profiled, and TCRdb retains in-frame clones only, with some absent. This sample has 700,000 to 750,000 clones; approximately 83% occur once, and the top ten carry roughly 0.01%. This same sample was also part of a study on human thymus T cells.

The specimen was thymocytes. The receptors originated from a girl under three years old with a congenital heart defect.

This clone appeared a single time. J is TRBJ2-1 and V is TRBV29-1; 9 bases are a match to TRBD1. In germline, CDR1 is SQVTM, CDR2 ANQGSEA. The CDR3 totals 14 residues. V lost 4 bases and J lost 7; bases outside the gene matches: 8. CDR3 coding DNA: TGCAGCGTTGGGGGTTGCGGACAGGGGAATGAGCAGTTCTTC. Translated, it gives CSVGGCGQGNEQFF.

The V gene is TRBV15, the J gene TRBJ2-7; 8 nucleotides line up with TRBD1. This CDR3 spans 19 amino acids. The V and J ends lost 0 bases and 3 bases, in that order; junction bases with no gene match: 16. Germline lookup yields CDR1 LNHNV and CDR2 YYDKDF (reference sequence). CDR3 loop: CATSRDRWQGAPFCYEQYF. DNA for the CDR3: TGTGCCACCAGCAGAGATAGGTGGCAGGGGGCGCCGTTTTGCTACGAGCAGTACTTC.

This clone was picked up one time. Other DNA sequences of this sample code for an identical CDR3. The chain combines TRBV9 with TRBJ1-6; D is undetermined. CDR3 length: 15 amino acids. The germline V gene encodes CDR1 SGDLS and CDR2 YYNGEE. Trimming shortened V by 2 bases and J by 0 bases, and 6 bases separated the two germline ends. The CDR3 loop is CASSVGSSYNSPLHF. As DNA, the CDR3 is TGTGCCAGCAGCGTGGGGAGCTCCTATAATTCACCCCTCCACTTT.